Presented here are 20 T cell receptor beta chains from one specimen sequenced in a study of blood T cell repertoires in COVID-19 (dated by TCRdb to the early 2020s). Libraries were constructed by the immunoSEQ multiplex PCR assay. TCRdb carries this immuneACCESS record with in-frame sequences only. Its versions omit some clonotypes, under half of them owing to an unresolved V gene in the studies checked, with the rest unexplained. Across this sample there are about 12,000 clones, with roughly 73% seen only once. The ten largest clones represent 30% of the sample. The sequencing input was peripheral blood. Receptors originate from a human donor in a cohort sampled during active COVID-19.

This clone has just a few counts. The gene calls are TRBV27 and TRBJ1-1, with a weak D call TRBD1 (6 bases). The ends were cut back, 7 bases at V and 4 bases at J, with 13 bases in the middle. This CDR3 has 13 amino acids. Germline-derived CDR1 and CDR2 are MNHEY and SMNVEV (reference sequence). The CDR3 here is CASKIQGGTEAFF. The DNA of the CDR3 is TGTGCCAGCAAAATACAGGGTGGCACTGAAGCTTTCTTT.

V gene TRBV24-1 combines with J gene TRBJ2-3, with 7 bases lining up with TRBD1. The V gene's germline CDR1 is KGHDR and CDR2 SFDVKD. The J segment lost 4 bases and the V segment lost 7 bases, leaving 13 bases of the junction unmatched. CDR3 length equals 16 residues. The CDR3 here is CATSATDREYADTQYF. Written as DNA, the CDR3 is TGTGCCACCAGCGCTACCGACAGGGAATATGCAGATACGCAGTATTTT.

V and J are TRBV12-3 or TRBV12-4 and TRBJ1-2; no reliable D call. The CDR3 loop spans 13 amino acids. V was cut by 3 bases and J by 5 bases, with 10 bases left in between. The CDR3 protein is CASSFPSTYGYTF. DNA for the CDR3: TGTGCCAGCAGTTTTCCCTCTACGTATGGCTACACCTTC.

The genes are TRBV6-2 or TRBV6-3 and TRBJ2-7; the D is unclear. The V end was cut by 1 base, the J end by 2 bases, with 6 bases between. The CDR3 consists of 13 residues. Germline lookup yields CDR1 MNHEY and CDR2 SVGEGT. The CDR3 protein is CASSYWSTYEQYF. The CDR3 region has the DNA TGTGCCAGCAGTTACTGGAGCACCTACGAGCAGTACTTC.

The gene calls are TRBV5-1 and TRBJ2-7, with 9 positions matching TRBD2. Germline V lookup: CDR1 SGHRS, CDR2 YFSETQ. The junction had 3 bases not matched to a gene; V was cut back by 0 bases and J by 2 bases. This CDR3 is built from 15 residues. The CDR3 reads CASSLVSGGPYEQYF. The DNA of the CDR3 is TGCGCCAGCAGCTTGGTTAGCGGGGGACCCTACGAGCAGTACTTC.

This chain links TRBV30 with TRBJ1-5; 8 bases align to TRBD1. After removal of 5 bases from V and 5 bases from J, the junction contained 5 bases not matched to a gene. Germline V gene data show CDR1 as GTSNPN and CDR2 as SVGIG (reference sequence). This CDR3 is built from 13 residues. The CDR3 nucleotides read TGTGCCTGGGCATCAGGGGGCTATCAGCCCCAGCATTTT. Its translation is CAWASGGYQPQHF.

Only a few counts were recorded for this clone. The CDR3 spells CASSPYGGIGHQPQHF. In DNA, the CDR3 is TGTGCCAGCAGCCCATACGGGGGAATTGGGCATCAGCCCCAGCATTTT. The V call is TRBV7-2, the J call TRBJ1-5, with D perhaps TRBD1 (5 bases). The germline CDR1 and CDR2 sequences are SGHTA and FQGNSA. CDR3 length: 16 residues. V was cut by 5 bases and J by 5 bases, with 19 bases left in between.

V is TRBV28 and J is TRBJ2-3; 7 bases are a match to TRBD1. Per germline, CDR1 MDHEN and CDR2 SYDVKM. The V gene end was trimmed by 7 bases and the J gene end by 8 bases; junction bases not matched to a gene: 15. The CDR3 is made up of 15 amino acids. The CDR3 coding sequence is TGTGCCAGCATCCGCCTGGGACAGACCCGAGGTACGCAGTATTTT. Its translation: CASIRLGQTRGTQYF.

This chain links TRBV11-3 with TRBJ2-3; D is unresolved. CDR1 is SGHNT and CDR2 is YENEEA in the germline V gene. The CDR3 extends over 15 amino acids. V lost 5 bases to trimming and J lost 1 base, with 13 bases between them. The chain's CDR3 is CASSTSRMGTDTQYF. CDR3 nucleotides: TGTGCCAGCAGCACGTCTAGGATGGGCACAGATACGCAGTATTTT.

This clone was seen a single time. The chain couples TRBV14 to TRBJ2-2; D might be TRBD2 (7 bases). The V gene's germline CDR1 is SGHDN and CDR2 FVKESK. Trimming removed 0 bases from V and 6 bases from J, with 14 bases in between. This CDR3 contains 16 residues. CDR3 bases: TGTGCCAGCAGCCAAGATCGGGGGGCAGGGCCCGGGGAGCTGTTTTTT. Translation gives CASSQDRGAGPGELFF.

The CDR3 DNA sequence: TGCAGCGTTCTTAAGATGAGCACCATATATTTT. Its translation is CSVLKMSTIYF. The chain combines TRBV29-1 with TRBJ1-3; no firm D call. This CDR3 contains 11 residues. Trimming removed 5 bases from V and 9 bases from J, with 11 bases in between. Germline CDR1 SQVTM, CDR2 ANQGSEA.

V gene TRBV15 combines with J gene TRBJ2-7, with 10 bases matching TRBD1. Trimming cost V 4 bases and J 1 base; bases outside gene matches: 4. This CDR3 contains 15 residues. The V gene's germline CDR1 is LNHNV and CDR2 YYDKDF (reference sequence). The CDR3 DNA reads TGTGCCACCAGCAAAGGACAGGGGGTATCCTACGAGCAGTACTTC. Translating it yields CATSKGQGVSYEQYF.

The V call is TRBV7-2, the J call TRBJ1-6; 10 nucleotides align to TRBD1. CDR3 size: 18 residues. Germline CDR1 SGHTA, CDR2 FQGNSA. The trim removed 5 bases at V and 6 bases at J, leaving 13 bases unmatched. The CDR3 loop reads CASSRAGTGARVNSPLHF. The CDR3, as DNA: TGTGCCAGCAGCAGAGCGGGGACAGGGGCGAGGGTTAATTCACCCCTCCACTTT.

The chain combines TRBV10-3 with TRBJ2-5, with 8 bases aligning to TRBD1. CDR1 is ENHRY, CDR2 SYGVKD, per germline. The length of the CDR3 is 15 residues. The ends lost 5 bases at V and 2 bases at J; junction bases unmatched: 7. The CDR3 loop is CAISRSGTGQETQYF. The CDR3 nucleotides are TGTGCCATCAGTCGTAGTGGGACAGGACAAGAGACCCAGTACTTC.

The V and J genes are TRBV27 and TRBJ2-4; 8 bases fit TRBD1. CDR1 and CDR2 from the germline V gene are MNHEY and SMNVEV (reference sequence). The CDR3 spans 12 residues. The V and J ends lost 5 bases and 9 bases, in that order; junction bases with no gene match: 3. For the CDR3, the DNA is TGTGCCAGCAGTCGGACAGGGATCATTCAGTACTTC. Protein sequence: CASSRTGIIQYF.

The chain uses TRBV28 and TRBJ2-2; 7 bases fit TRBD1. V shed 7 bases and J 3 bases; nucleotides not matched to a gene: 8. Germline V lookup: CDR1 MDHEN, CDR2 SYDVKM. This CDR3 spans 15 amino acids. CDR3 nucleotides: TGTGCCAGCACCCAATCAGGGGGATACACCGGGGAGCTGTTTTTT. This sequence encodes CASTQSGGYTGELFF.

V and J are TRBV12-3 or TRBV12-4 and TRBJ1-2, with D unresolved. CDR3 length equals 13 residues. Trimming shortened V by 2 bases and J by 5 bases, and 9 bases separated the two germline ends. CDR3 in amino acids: CASSLMTSYGYTF. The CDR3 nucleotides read TGTGCCAGCAGTTTAATGACTAGTTATGGCTACACCTTC.

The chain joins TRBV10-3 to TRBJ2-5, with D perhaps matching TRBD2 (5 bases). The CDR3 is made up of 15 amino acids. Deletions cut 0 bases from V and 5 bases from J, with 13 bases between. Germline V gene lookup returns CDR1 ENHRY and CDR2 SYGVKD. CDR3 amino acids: CAISESSGLRETQYF. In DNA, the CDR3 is TGTGCCATCAGTGAGTCATCCGGACTCCGTGAGACCCAGTACTTC.

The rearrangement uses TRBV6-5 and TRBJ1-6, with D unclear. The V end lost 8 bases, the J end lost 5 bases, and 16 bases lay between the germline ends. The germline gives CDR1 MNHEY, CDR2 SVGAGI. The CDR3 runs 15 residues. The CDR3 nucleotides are TGTGCCAGCGGAACTCAACAGTTGAATAATTCACCCCTCCACTTT. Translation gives CASGTQQLNNSPLHF.

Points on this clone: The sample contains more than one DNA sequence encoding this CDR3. This CDR3 reads CASSRGYEQYF. For the CDR3, the DNA is TGTGCCAGCAGTCGGGGGTACGAGCAGTACTTC. This rearrangement joins TRBV12-3 or TRBV12-4 to TRBJ2-7; D is possibly TRBD2 (6 bases). The V end lost 5 bases, the J end lost 4 bases, and 6 bases lay between the germline ends. CDR3 length equals 11 residues.